This T cell receptor beta chain was obtained from a study of cytotoxic CD8 clonotypes in ibrutinib-treated CLL. Repertoires were generated with immunoSEQ multiplex PCR, while TCRdb's copy carries only in-frame clones and drops some. The sample contains around 70,000 clones, about two thirds of which appear only once. Germline CDR1 reads SGHAT; CDR2 reads FQNNGV. CDR3 size: 16 residues. V lost 1 base, J lost 0 bases, and 5 bases stayed unmatched. Source: PBMCs, taken after 12 months of ibrutinib treatment. This sequence originates from a human donor with chronic lymphocytic leukemia. The chain links TRBV11-2 to TRBJ2-7; 8 nucleotides agree with TRBD2. The CDR3 sequence is CASSLGLAGNSYEQYF. In DNA form, the CDR3 reads TGTGCCAGCAGCTTAGGGTTAGCGGGGAACTCCTACGAGCAGTACTTC.